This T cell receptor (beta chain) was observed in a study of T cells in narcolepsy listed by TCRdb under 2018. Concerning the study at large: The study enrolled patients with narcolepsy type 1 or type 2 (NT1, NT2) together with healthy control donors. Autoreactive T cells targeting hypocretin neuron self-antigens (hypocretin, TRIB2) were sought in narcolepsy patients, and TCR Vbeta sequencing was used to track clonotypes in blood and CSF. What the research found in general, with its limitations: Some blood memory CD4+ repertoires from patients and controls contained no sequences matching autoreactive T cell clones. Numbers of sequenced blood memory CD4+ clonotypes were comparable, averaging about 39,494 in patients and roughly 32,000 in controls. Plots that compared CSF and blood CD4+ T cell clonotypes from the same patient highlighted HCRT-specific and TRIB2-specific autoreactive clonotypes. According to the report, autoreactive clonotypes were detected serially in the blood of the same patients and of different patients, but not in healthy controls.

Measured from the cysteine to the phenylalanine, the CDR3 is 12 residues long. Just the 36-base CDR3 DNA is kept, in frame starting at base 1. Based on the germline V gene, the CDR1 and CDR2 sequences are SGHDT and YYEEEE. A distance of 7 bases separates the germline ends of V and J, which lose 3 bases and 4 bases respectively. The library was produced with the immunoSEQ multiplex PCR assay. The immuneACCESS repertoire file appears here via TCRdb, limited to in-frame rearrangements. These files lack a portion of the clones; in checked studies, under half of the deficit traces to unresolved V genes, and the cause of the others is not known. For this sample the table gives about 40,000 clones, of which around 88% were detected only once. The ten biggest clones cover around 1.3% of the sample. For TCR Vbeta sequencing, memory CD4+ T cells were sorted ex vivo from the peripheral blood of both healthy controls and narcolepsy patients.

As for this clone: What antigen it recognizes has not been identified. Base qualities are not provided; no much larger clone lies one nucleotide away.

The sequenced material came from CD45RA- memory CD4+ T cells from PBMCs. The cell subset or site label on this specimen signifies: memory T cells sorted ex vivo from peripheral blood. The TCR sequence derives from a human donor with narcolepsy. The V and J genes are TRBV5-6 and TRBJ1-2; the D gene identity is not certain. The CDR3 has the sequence CASSSSSYGYTF. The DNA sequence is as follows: TGTGCCAGCAGCTCGAGCTCCTATGGCTACACCTTC.